These T cell receptor beta chains were read from a single sample in a study of T-cell memory formation after mild COVID-19. From the 5' RACE reads, TCRdb called clonotypes with MiXCR, one entry per CDR3 protein. Of around 300,000 distinct CDR3 sequences listed, roughly 13% are singletons. The sequenced sample was PBMCs or a T cell subset sorted from them (not recorded which). These receptors were obtained from a man aged 18 to 30 who had mild COVID-19 (a few samples of this study predate the infection). Cell type and time point are not known. Both conserved end residues are part of each CDR3. Fields, in order: J gene, clone size, V gene, D gene, CDR3 protein, CDR3 DNA. A D gene is named only where the DNA matches it firmly. A clone size is listed for some rows: how often the clone was seen (once, few, many), or a class if it is expanded.

J gene: TRBJ2-3; clone size: few; V gene: TRBV27; D gene: TRBD2; CDR3 protein: CASSLYLAGIADTQYF; CDR3 DNA: TGTGCCAGCAGTTTATACCTAGCGGGGATAGCAGATACGCAGTATTTT
J gene: TRBJ2-5; clone size: NA; V gene: TRBV28; D gene: NA; CDR3 protein: CASRPAGWQGPYQETQYF; CDR3 DNA: TGTGCCAGCAGACCCGCCGGGTGGCAGGGACCCTACCAAGAGACCCAGTACTTC
J gene: TRBJ2-5; clone size: few; V gene: TRBV28; D gene: NA; CDR3 protein: CASSFPGQEGTQYF; CDR3 DNA: TGTGCCAGCAGTTTTCCCGGACAAGAGGGGACCCAGTACTTC
J gene: TRBJ1-3; clone size: few; V gene: TRBV6-6; D gene: TRBD1; CDR3 protein: CASSLGQNSGNTIYF; CDR3 DNA: TGTGCCAGCAGTTTGGGACAGAACTCTGGAAACACCATATATTTT
J gene: TRBJ2-1; clone size: many; V gene: TRBV5-1; D gene: TRBD1; CDR3 protein: CASSTQGNEQFF; CDR3 DNA: TGCGCCAGCAGCACACAGGGGAATGAGCAGTTCTTC
J gene: TRBJ2-1; clone size: NA; V gene: TRBV5-6; D gene: NA; CDR3 protein: CASSLAGGGGSHNEQFF; CDR3 DNA: TGTGCCAGCAGCTTGGCCGGGGGCGGGGGCTCACACAATGAGCAGTTCTTC
J gene: TRBJ2-1; clone size: NA; V gene: TRBV5-1; D gene: TRBD2; CDR3 protein: CASRSAAGDYNEQFF; CDR3 DNA: TGCGCCAGCAGATCGGCCGCGGGGGACTACAATGAGCAGTTCTTC
J gene: TRBJ2-3; clone size: NA; V gene: TRBV28; D gene: TRBD2; CDR3 protein: CASSLLARGTDTQYF; CDR3 DNA: TGTGCCAGCAGTTTATTAGCGCGGGGGACAGATACGCAGTATTTT
J gene: TRBJ1-2; clone size: NA; V gene: TRBV14; D gene: NA; CDR3 protein: CASSQEWTLTNYGYTF; CDR3 DNA: TGTGCCAGCAGCCAAGAGTGGACACTTACTAACTATGGCTACACCTTC
J gene: TRBJ2-7; clone size: few; V gene: TRBV29-1; D gene: NA; CDR3 protein: CSVEDRAKTPYEQYF; CDR3 DNA: TGCAGCGTTGAAGATCGGGCGAAAACCCCCTACGAGCAGTACTTC
J gene: TRBJ2-1; clone size: many; V gene: TRBV4-2; D gene: NA; CDR3 protein: CASSQDSLVTYNEQFF; CDR3 DNA: TGTGCCAGCAGCCAAGATTCCTTAGTTACCTACAATGAGCAGTTCTTC
J gene: TRBJ2-1; clone size: NA; V gene: TRBV6-2/TRBV6-3; D gene: TRBD2; CDR3 protein: CASVSASGGENNEQFF; CDR3 DNA: TGTGCCAGCGTAAGTGCTAGCGGGGGGGAGAACAATGAGCAGTTCTTC
J gene: TRBJ1-1; clone size: NA; V gene: TRBV6-4; D gene: NA; CDR3 protein: CASSVSINTEAFF; CDR3 DNA: TGTGCCAGCAGTGTCTCGATAAACACTGAAGCTTTCTTT
J gene: TRBJ2-7; clone size: few; V gene: TRBV4-3; D gene: NA; CDR3 protein: CASSQATRDREAGGPVEQYF; CDR3 DNA: TGCGCCAGCAGCCAAGCAACCCGGGACAGGGAAGCGGGGGGGCCGGTTGAGCAGTACTTC
J gene: TRBJ1-1; clone size: few; V gene: TRBV6-5; D gene: NA; CDR3 protein: CASSLRRRVGSTEAFF; CDR3 DNA: TGTGCCAGCAGCCTACGTAGAAGGGTCGGGAGCACTGAAGCTTTCTTT
J gene: TRBJ2-5; clone size: few; V gene: TRBV20-1; D gene: NA; CDR3 protein: CSAGTGGRRQETQYF; CDR3 DNA: TGCAGTGCTGGGACCGGGGGCAGGCGTCAAGAGACCCAGTACTTC
J gene: TRBJ2-7; clone size: many; V gene: TRBV20-1; D gene: TRBD1; CDR3 protein: CSARDRVHEQYF; CDR3 DNA: TGCAGTGCCAGGGACAGGGTCCACGAGCAGTACTTC
J gene: TRBJ1-1; clone size: many; V gene: TRBV7-9; D gene: TRBD1; CDR3 protein: CASSLRGQGNTEAFF; CDR3 DNA: TGTGCCAGCAGCTTACGAGGACAGGGGAACACTGAAGCTTTCTTT
J gene: TRBJ2-1; clone size: NA; V gene: TRBV3-1; D gene: TRBD1; CDR3 protein: CASCRARGPHNEQFF; CDR3 DNA: TGTGCCAGCTGCCGAGCCAGGGGGCCCCACAATGAGCAGTTCTTC
J gene: TRBJ1-2; clone size: few; V gene: TRBV5-4; D gene: NA; CDR3 protein: CASSLGFRANYGYTF; CDR3 DNA: TGTGCCAGCAGCTTGGGGTTCAGAGCTAACTATGGCTACACCTTC
J gene: TRBJ2-1; clone size: NA; V gene: TRBV7-6; D gene: NA; CDR3 protein: CASSFGGRNNEQFF; CDR3 DNA: TGTGCCAGCAGCTTTGGGGGGCGAAACAATGAGCAGTTCTTC
J gene: TRBJ1-6; clone size: NA; V gene: TRBV20-1; D gene: NA; CDR3 protein: CSARVGSNSSPLHF; CDR3 DNA: TGCAGTGCTAGAGTAGGCAGTAACTCTTCACCCCTCCACTTT
J gene: TRBJ2-3; clone size: few; V gene: TRBV9; D gene: NA; CDR3 protein: CASSEDQDTQYF; CDR3 DNA: TGTGCCAGCAGCGAGGACCAGGATACGCAGTATTTT
J gene: TRBJ1-1; clone size: many; V gene: TRBV11-1; D gene: NA; CDR3 protein: CASSSPRSRENGKWNTEAFF; CDR3 DNA: TGTGCCAGCAGCTCCCCCCGGTCGAGGGAAAATGGGAAATGGAACACTGAAGCTTTCTTT
J gene: TRBJ2-7; clone size: few; V gene: TRBV20-1; D gene: NA; CDR3 protein: CSATQGFSYEQYF; CDR3 DNA: TGCAGTGCAACCCAGGGGTTCTCCTACGAGCAGTACTTC
J gene: TRBJ2-3; clone size: few; V gene: TRBV12-3/TRBV12-4; D gene: TRBD1; CDR3 protein: CASSTRQGADTQYF; CDR3 DNA: TGTGCCAGCAGTACTCGACAGGGGGCAGATACGCAGTATTTT
J gene: TRBJ2-2; clone size: many; V gene: TRBV6-2/TRBV6-3; D gene: NA; CDR3 protein: CASSASRELFF; CDR3 DNA: TGTGCCAGCAGCGCCAGTAGGGAGCTGTTTTTT
J gene: TRBJ2-1; clone size: many; V gene: TRBV5-1; D gene: NA; CDR3 protein: CASSSAPGTSDEQFF; CDR3 DNA: TGCGCCAGCAGCTCGGCGCCCGGGACCTCTGATGAGCAGTTCTTC
J gene: TRBJ1-1; clone size: few; V gene: TRBV7-2; D gene: TRBD1; CDR3 protein: CASSATRDSQKGAFF; CDR3 DNA: TGTGCCAGCAGCGCCACCCGGGACAGCCAAAAGGGAGCTTTCTTT
J gene: TRBJ1-1; clone size: few; V gene: TRBV18; D gene: NA; CDR3 protein: CASSPPGAEAFF; CDR3 DNA: TGTGCCAGCTCACCACCGGGGGCTGAAGCTTTCTTT
J gene: TRBJ2-2; clone size: few; V gene: TRBV9; D gene: NA; CDR3 protein: CASGRSGGQNTGELFF; CDR3 DNA: TGTGCCAGCGGGCGCTCCGGGGGGCAGAACACCGGGGAGCTGTTTTTT
J gene: TRBJ2-5; clone size: NA; V gene: TRBV20-1; D gene: NA; CDR3 protein: CSAREGTLRETQYF; CDR3 DNA: TGCAGTGCTAGAGAAGGGACCCTCAGGGAGACCCAGTACTTC
J gene: TRBJ1-3; clone size: few; V gene: TRBV6-6; D gene: TRBD1; CDR3 protein: CASKPGQGMDTIYF; CDR3 DNA: TGTGCCAGCAAACCGGGACAGGGAATGGACACCATATATTTT
J gene: TRBJ2-1; clone size: NA; V gene: TRBV4-1; D gene: TRBD2; CDR3 protein: CASSQGTSVFYNEQFF; CDR3 DNA: TGCGCCAGCAGCCAAGGGACTAGCGTCTTTTACAATGAGCAGTTCTTC
J gene: TRBJ1-4; clone size: few; V gene: TRBV6-1; D gene: TRBD1; CDR3 protein: CASMIRGEKLFF; CDR3 DNA: TGTGCCAGCATGATCAGGGGGGAAAAACTGTTTTTT
J gene: TRBJ1-5; clone size: NA; V gene: TRBV19; D gene: TRBD1; CDR3 protein: CASSMDRGTLEPQHF; CDR3 DNA: TGTGCCAGTAGTATGGACAGGGGGACCCTGGAGCCCCAGCATTTT
J gene: TRBJ2-7; clone size: NA; V gene: TRBV27; D gene: NA; CDR3 protein: CASSTGGYEQYF; CDR3 DNA: TGTGCCAGCAGTACCGGGGGTTACGAGCAGTACTTC
J gene: TRBJ1-2; clone size: few; V gene: TRBV20-1; D gene: TRBD1; CDR3 protein: CSAPYPGQGTHGYTF; CDR3 DNA: TGCAGTGCCCCTTATCCGGGACAGGGTACCCATGGCTACACCTTC
J gene: TRBJ1-6; clone size: once; V gene: TRBV2; D gene: TRBD1; CDR3 protein: CASSERDRGGSPLHF; CDR3 DNA: TGTGCCAGCAGTGAGAGGGACAGGGGAGGTTCACCCCTCCACTTT
J gene: TRBJ2-3; clone size: NA; V gene: TRBV18; D gene: TRBD1; CDR3 protein: CASSPPRGQGGTDTQYF; CDR3 DNA: TGTGCCAGCTCACCACCAAGGGGGCAAGGTGGCACAGATACGCAGTATTTT
J gene: TRBJ2-7; clone size: NA; V gene: TRBV30; D gene: NA; CDR3 protein: CAWNRRGGGEYEQYF; CDR3 DNA: TGTGCCTGGAACCGTCGAGGAGGTGGGGAATACGAGCAGTACTTC
J gene: TRBJ1-5; clone size: NA; V gene: TRBV7-2; D gene: NA; CDR3 protein: CASSLGGGTAQPQHF; CDR3 DNA: TGTGCCAGCAGCTTAGGGGGAGGGACGGCTCAGCCCCAGCATTTT
J gene: TRBJ1-1; clone size: NA; V gene: TRBV7-2; D gene: TRBD1; CDR3 protein: CASSEQGRRTEAFF; CDR3 DNA: TGTGCCAGCAGCGAACAGGGGCGGCGCACTGAAGCTTTCTTT
J gene: TRBJ2-5; clone size: few; V gene: TRBV10-3; D gene: NA; CDR3 protein: CAITQELQETQYF; CDR3 DNA: TGTGCCATCACGCAGGAGCTCCAAGAGACCCAGTACTTC
J gene: TRBJ1-5; clone size: many; V gene: TRBV12-3/TRBV12-4; D gene: NA; CDR3 protein: CASSDAPTNQPQHF; CDR3 DNA: TGTGCCAGCAGTGATGCACCTACCAATCAGCCCCAGCATTTT
J gene: TRBJ1-5; clone size: NA; V gene: TRBV12-3/TRBV12-4; D gene: NA; CDR3 protein: CASSRQIGNQPQHF; CDR3 DNA: TGTGCCAGCAGCCGCCAGATCGGAAATCAGCCCCAGCATTTT
J gene: TRBJ1-2; clone size: few; V gene: TRBV12-3/TRBV12-4; D gene: NA; CDR3 protein: CASSFWNINYGYTF; CDR3 DNA: TGTGCCAGCAGTTTCTGGAATATCAACTATGGCTACACCTTC
J gene: TRBJ2-5; clone size: few; V gene: TRBV5-1; D gene: TRBD1; CDR3 protein: CASSTQGAEETQYF; CDR3 DNA: TGCGCCAGCAGCACCCAGGGGGCCGAAGAGACCCAGTACTTC
J gene: TRBJ1-5; clone size: NA; V gene: TRBV4-1; D gene: NA; CDR3 protein: CASSQDTQGQPQHF; CDR3 DNA: TGCGCCAGCAGCCAAGATACGCAGGGTCAGCCCCAGCATTTT
J gene: TRBJ2-3; clone size: few; V gene: TRBV7-6; D gene: NA; CDR3 protein: CASSLGSDPDTQYF; CDR3 DNA: TGTGCCAGCAGCTTAGGTTCCGACCCAGATACGCAGTATTTT
J gene: TRBJ2-7; clone size: few; V gene: TRBV27; D gene: NA; CDR3 protein: CASSFQGFAYEQYF; CDR3 DNA: TGTGCCAGCAGTTTCCAGGGATTCGCCTACGAGCAGTACTTC
J gene: TRBJ2-3; clone size: NA; V gene: TRBV6-2/TRBV6-3; D gene: TRBD1; CDR3 protein: CASSDGTGGANTQYF; CDR3 DNA: TGTGCCAGCAGTGACGGGACAGGGGGCGCGAATACGCAGTATTTT
J gene: TRBJ2-3; clone size: NA; V gene: TRBV28; D gene: NA; CDR3 protein: CASSLSWGRLDTQYF; CDR3 DNA: TGTGCCAGCAGTTTATCGTGGGGCCGTCTAGATACGCAGTATTTT